The present T cell receptor (beta chain) was sequenced within a study of siplizumab effects on memory and regulatory T cells. General study results and limits: The study did not confirm that proliferating Tregs from siplizumab cultures were suppressive. Mappable alloreactive CD4+ clones were on average around 66% Treg-derived with siplizumab, roughly 28% in controls. In roughly 75-95% of proliferating CD4+ or CD8+ clones, a naive or memory phenotype could not be assigned.

The CDR3 covers 15 residues. The ends were cut back, 3 bases at V and 4 bases at J, with 15 bases in the middle. Per the germline V gene, CDR1 is MNHEY and CDR2 is SMNVEV (reference sequence). TCRdb's copy holds only in-frame clones and misses some; the assay was immunoSEQ multiplex PCR. Here the sample spans just over 60,000 clones, around 79% being singletons. Concerning this clone: Its antigen is not known.

The source is a human donor in good health. The material sequenced was memory CD4+ T cells sorted from blood. The chain is built from TRBV27 and TRBJ1-2; the D gene is possibly TRBD1 (6 bases). CDR3 bases: TGTGCCAGCAGTTTTCGGGGGGCTGGTGGCTATGGCTACACCTTC. Translating it yields CASSFRGAGGYGYTF.